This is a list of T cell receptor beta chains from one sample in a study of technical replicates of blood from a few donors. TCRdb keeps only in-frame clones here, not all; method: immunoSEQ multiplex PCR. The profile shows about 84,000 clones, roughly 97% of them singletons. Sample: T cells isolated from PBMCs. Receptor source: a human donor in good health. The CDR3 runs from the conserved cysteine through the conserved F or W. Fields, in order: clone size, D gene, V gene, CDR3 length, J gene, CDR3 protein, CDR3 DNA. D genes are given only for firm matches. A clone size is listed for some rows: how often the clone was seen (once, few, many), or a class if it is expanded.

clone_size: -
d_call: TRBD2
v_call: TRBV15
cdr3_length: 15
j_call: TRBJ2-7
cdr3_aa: CATKLSGGGDYEQYF
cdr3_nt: TGTGCCACCAAACTTAGCGGGGGAGGTGACTACGAGCAGTACTTC

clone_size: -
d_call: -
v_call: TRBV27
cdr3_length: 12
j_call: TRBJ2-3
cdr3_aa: CASSATGNTQYF
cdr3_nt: TGTGCCAGCAGTGCAACAGGGAATACGCAGTATTTT

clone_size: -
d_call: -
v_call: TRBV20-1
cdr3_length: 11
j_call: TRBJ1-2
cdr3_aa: CSAREQVGYTF
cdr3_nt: TGCAGTGCTAGAGAACAGGTGGGCTACACCTTC

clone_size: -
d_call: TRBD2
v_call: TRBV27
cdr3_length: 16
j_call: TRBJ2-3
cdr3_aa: CASKGTSGLVTDTQYF
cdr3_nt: TGTGCCAGCAAAGGGACTAGCGGGCTCGTCACAGATACGCAGTATTTT

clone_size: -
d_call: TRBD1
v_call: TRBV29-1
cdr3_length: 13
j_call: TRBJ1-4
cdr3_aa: CSVGGTGGEKLFF
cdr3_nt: TGCAGCGTGGGGGGGACAGGGGGAGAAAAACTGTTTTTT

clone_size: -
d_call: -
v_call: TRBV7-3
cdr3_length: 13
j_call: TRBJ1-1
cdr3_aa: CASSSQGHTEAFF
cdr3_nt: TGTGCCAGCAGCTCGCAGGGGCACACTGAAGCTTTCTTT

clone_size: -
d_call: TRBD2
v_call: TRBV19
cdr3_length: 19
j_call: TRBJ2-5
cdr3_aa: CASSIDRGGNSGTRKTQYF
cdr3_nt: TGTGCCAGTAGTATAGATCGTGGAGGGAATAGCGGGACAAGAAAGACCCAGTACTTC

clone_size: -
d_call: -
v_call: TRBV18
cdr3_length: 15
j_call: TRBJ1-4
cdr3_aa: CASSPWTKPNEKLFF
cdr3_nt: TGTGCCAGCTCACCGTGGACAAAGCCTAATGAAAAACTGTTTTTT

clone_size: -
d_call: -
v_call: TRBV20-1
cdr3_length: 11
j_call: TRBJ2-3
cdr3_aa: CSALIRDTQYF
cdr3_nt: TGCAGTGCTCTTATCCGGGATACGCAGTATTTT

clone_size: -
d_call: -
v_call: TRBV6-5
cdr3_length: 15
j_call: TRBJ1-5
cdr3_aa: CASRLRALSNQPQHF
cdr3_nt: TGTGCCAGCAGGCTCAGGGCTTTAAGCAATCAGCCCCAGCATTTT

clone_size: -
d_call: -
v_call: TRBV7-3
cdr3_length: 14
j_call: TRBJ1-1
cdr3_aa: CASSLTQGDTEAFF
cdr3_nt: TGTGCCAGCAGCTTAACACAGGGAGACACTGAAGCTTTCTTT

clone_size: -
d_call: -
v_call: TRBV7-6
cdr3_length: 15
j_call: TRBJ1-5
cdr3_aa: CASSLAGGRAQPQHF
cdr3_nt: TGTGCCAGCAGCTTAGCGGGAGGACGGGCTCAGCCCCAGCATTTT

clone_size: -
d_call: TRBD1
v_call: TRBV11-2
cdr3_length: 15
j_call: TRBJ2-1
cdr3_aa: CASSSRQGANNEQFF
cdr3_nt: TGTGCCAGCAGCTCCAGACAGGGGGCGAACAATGAGCAGTTCTTC

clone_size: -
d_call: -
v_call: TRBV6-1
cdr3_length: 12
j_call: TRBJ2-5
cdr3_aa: CASTGGQETQYF
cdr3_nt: TGTGCCAGCACCGGGGGACAAGAGACCCAGTACTTC

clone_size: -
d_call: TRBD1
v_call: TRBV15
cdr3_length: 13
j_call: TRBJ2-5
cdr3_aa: CATSGDRGETQYF
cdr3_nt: TGTGCCACCAGCGGGGACAGGGGAGAGACCCAGTACTTC

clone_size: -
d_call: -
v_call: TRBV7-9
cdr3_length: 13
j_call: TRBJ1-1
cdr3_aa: CASSFQGIGEAFF
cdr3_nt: TGTGCCAGCAGCTTTCAGGGGATCGGGGAAGCTTTCTTT

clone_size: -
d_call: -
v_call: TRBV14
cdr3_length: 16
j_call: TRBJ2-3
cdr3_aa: CASSQDRGASTDTQYF
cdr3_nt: TGTGCCAGCAGCCAAGATCGGGGTGCTAGCACAGATACGCAGTATTTT

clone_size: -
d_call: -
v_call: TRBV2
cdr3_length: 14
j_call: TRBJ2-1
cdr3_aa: CASSAHRGYNEQFF
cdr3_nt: TGTGCCAGCAGTGCCCACCGGGGTTACAATGAGCAGTTCTTC

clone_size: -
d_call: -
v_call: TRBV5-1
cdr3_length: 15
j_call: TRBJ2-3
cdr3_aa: CASSLNVEISDTQYF
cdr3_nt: TGCGCCAGCAGCTTGAACGTAGAGATCTCAGATACGCAGTATTTT

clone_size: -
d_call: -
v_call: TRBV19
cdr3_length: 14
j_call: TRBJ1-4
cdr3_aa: CASSMGQGSEKLFF
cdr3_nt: TGTGCCAGTAGTATGGGGCAGGGCTCTGAAAAACTGTTTTTT

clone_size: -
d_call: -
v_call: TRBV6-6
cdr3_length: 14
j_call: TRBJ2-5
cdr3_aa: CASSYGLGLETQYF
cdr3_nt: TGTGCCAGCAGTTACGGTCTGGGACTAGAGACCCAGTACTTC

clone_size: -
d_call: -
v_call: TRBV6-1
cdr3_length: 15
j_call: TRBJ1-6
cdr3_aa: CASSEKRGRNSPLHF
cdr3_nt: TGTGCCAGCAGTGAAAAGCGGGGGCGGAATTCACCCCTCCACTTT

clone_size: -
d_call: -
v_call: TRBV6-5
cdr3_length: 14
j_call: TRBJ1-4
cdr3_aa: CASSSVTTNEKLFF
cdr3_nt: TGTGCCAGCAGTTCAGTTACAACTAATGAAAAACTGTTTTTT

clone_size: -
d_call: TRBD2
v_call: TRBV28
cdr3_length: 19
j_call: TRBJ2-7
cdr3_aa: CASSPNGLAGLKSGYEQYF
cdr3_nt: TGTGCCAGCAGCCCGAATGGGCTAGCGGGACTCAAGTCTGGCTACGAGCAGTACTTC

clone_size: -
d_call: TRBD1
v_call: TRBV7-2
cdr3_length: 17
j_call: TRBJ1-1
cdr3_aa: CASSNRDRMSVDTEAFF
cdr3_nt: TGTGCCAGCAGCAACCGGGACAGGATGAGTGTGGACACTGAAGCTTTCTTT

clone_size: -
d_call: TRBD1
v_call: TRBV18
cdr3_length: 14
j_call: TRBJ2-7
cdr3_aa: CASSPPRDRYEQYF
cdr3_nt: TGTGCCAGCTCACCCCCTAGGGACAGATACGAGCAGTACTTC

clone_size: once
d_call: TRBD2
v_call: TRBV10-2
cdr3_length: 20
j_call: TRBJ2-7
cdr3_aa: CASGDSPVPGSGGPSYEQYF
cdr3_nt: TGCGCCAGCGGGGACTCCCCGGTTCCTGGGTCGGGAGGGCCCTCCTACGAGCAGTACTTC

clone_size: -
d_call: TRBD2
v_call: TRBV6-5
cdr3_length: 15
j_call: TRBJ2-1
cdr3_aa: CASSYSSGNNNEQFF
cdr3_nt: TGTGCCAGCAGTTATAGCAGCGGGAACAACAATGAGCAGTTCTTC